This T cell receptor (beta chain) was observed in a study of blood T cells in healthy people across ages. V dropped 6 bases and J dropped 4; count of bases not matched to a gene: 12. The CDR3 extends over 17 amino acids. Germline V gene sequence: CDR1 SEHNR, CDR2 FQNEAQ (reference sequence). Sample-barcoded 5' priming and a J-beta primer mix drove a second PCR of roughly 6 to 12 cycles. Via MiXCR, TCRdb re-called the 5' RACE reads, giving one row per CDR3 protein. The sample yields roughly 1.9 million distinct CDR3 sequences, around 42% seen once. This sequence was found in a human donor in good health. Sequencing used blood. The J gene is TRBJ2-2, the V gene TRBV7-9; TRBD1 matches 9 bases. CDR3 DNA: TGTGCCAGCAGATTAAACGTCCTGGACAGGGGCACCGGGGAGCTGTTTTTT. The encoded protein is CASRLNVLDRGTGELFF. The full variable domain, rest sourced from reference TRBV7-9 and TRBJ2-2, is DTGVSQNPRHKITKRGQNVTFRCDPISEHNRLYWYRQTLGQGPEFLTYFQNEAQLEKSRLLSDRFSAERPKGSFSTLEIQRTEQGDSAMYLCASRLNVLDRGTGELFFGEGSRLTVL.